What follows is one TCR beta chain and its context. The data were taken from a study of blood T cell repertoires in COVID-19. Clones were read by immunoSEQ multiplex PCR, and TCRdb kept only the in-frame ones, dropping some. The data contain approximately 280,000 clones, approximately 84% of them singletons. CDR1 and CDR2 (germline): MNHEY, SVGEGT. The CDR3 totals 15 residues. Germline trimming cut 4 bases from V and 4 bases from J; bases unmatched to any gene: 5. This TCR came from a woman between 25 and 40 years old who had recovered from COVID-19. The chain is built from TRBV6-2 or TRBV6-3 and TRBJ2-1; 9 positions agree with TRBD2. The sequenced sample was peripheral blood. CDR3: CASSSPGLAYNEQFF. The CDR3 DNA reads TGTGCCAGCAGTTCTCCGGGACTAGCTTACAATGAGCAGTTCTTC.